Each of the 32 T cell receptor beta chains below was sequenced from the same sample in a study of T cells after yellow fever vaccination. TCRdb re-called the 5' RACE reads with MiXCR, one entry per CDR3 protein. The table lists 150,000 or so distinct CDR3 sequences, 6.5% to 8.5% of them singletons. The starting material was CD4+ T cells sorted from PBMCs, obtained more than 4 days after the first yellow fever vaccination. The receptors come from a man aged 18 to 30 who received the YFV17D yellow fever vaccine.

This clonotype was seen many times. The chain joins TRBV7-6 to TRBJ2-5; the D gene is possibly TRBD1 (5 bases). This CDR3 has 16 amino acids. Germline V gene data show CDR1 as SGHVS and CDR2 as FNYEAQ. Trimming shortened V by 4 bases and J by 2 bases, and 17 bases separated the two germline ends. The CDR3 DNA reads as TGTGCCAGCAGCTCCCGGATCTGGGGCACACAAGAGACCCAGTACTTC. This encodes CASSSRIWGTQETQYF.

The chain employs TRBV20-1 and TRBJ1-2, with D maybe TRBD1 (6 bases). CDR3 size: 13 residues. V shed 4 bases and J shed 7 bases, with 16 bases lying between them. Germline loops: CDR1 DFQATT, CDR2 SNEGSKA (reference sequence). CDR3 amino acids: CSAIRYREIGYTF. The DNA for the CDR3 is TGCAGTGCTATCCGTTACAGGGAAATTGGCTACACCTTC.

This clonotype was observed many times. This rearrangement joins TRBV7-2 to TRBJ1-1; D unresolved. This CDR3 spans 11 amino acids. The germline V and J ends were trimmed by 3 bases and 5 bases, with 4 bases remaining between them. Germline V lookup: CDR1 SGHTA, CDR2 FQGNSA. In nucleotides, the CDR3 is TGTGCCAGCAGCTTTTATACTGAAGCTTTCTTT. Translation gives CASSFYTEAFF.

This clonotype was picked up many times. The rearrangement links TRBV7-8 to TRBJ2-1; D is ambiguous. Germline CDR1 SGHVS, CDR2 FQNEAQ. V was cut by 1 base and J by 7 bases, with 11 bases left in between. This CDR3 has 14 amino acids. The CDR3 sequence: CASSLVVGPNEQFF. The CDR3 nucleotides read TGTGCCAGCAGCTTAGTGGTGGGCCCTAATGAGCAGTTCTTC.

This chain links TRBV29-1 with TRBJ1-2, with 8 bases that match TRBD1. The V gene's germline CDR1 is SQVTM and CDR2 ANQGSEA. There are 13 residues in the CDR3. The V gene end was trimmed by 6 bases and the J gene end by 8 bases; junction bases not matched to a gene: 11. CDR3 loop: CSVARTGREGYTF. The CDR3 DNA follows: TGCAGCGTCGCCCGGACAGGGAGGGAGGGCTACACCTTC.

This clonotype was detected many times. The CDR3 is CASSLGLAGWEQFF. In DNA form, the CDR3 reads TGTGCCAGCAGCTTAGGGCTAGCGGGTTGGGAGCAGTTCTTC. J is TRBJ2-1 and V is TRBV11-2; 8 nucleotides align to TRBD2. The CDR3 covers 14 residues. V shed 1 base, J shed 10 bases, and the junction held 6 bases outside the gene matches. Per the germline V gene, CDR1 is SGHAT and CDR2 is FQNNGV.

Only a few counts were recorded for this clonotype. The chain links TRBV29-1 to TRBJ2-2, with 8 bases that match TRBD1. V lost 4 bases to trimming and J lost 6 bases; unmatched junction nucleotides: 4. The CDR3 is made up of 13 amino acids. CDR1 SQVTM and CDR2 ANQGSEA come from the germline V gene. The CDR3 loop reads CSVGQGLAGELFF. In nucleotides, the CDR3 is TGCAGCGTTGGACAGGGGCTCGCCGGGGAGCTGTTTTTT.

This chain links TRBV6-5 with TRBJ1-5; D is unclear. The CDR3 totals 14 residues. The germline V gene has CDR1 MNHEY and CDR2 SVGAGI. V was pared by 4 bases and J by 7 bases, with 14 bases between. The DNA for the CDR3 is TGTGCCAGCAGTTTCGCGGTAGGGCAGCAGCCCCAGCATTTT. Residues: CASSFAVGQQPQHF.

This clonotype has at least ten counts. The V call is TRBV29-1, the J call TRBJ2-5, with D perhaps TRBD1 (5 bases). The CDR3 has 12 residues. Germline CDR1 SQVTM, CDR2 ANQGSEA. The V end lost 6 bases, the J end lost 1 base, and 9 bases lay between the germline ends. The CDR3 here is CSVQGSQETQYF. Written as DNA, the CDR3 is TGCAGCGTCCAGGGCAGCCAAGAGACCCAGTACTTC.

This clonotype was detected a few times. V and J are TRBV5-1 and TRBJ2-5; D is possibly TRBD2 (6 bases). Trimming left V 2 bases short and J 5 bases short, with 16 bases between. CDR3 size: 15 residues. In germline, CDR1 is SGHRS, CDR2 YFSETQ. Here the CDR3 DNA reads TGCGCCAGCAGCTTTAGGCAGCTTGGAGGGGAGACCCAGTACTTC. Protein sequence: CASSFRQLGGETQYF.

This clonotype was recorded at least ten times. This chain links TRBV20-1 with TRBJ1-1; D not certain. This CDR3 has 13 residues. CDR1 is DFQATT, CDR2 SNEGSKA, per germline (reference sequence). Trimming removed 1 base at V and 0 bases at J, with 6 bases between. CDR3 coding DNA: TGCAGTGCTAGAGTCCGGGTGAACACTGAAGCTTTCTTT. As protein: CSARVRVNTEAFF.

This chain uses TRBV2 with TRBJ2-7, with D perhaps given as TRBD1 or TRBD2 (6 bases each). CDR3 length: 13 amino acids. CDR1 and CDR2 (germline): SNHLY, FYNNEI. V lost 5 bases to trimming and J lost 6 bases, with 14 bases between them. The CDR3 spells CASSTEQGGEQYV. CDR3 nucleotides: TGTGCCAGCAGTACCGAACAGGGAGGCGAGCAGTACGTC.

This chain connects TRBV11-2 to TRBJ2-3; D perhaps matches TRBD2 (6 bases). Between the trimmed V and J ends, which lost 7 bases and 6 bases, there was a span of 14 bases. This CDR3 is built from 13 residues. CDR1 and CDR2 (germline): SGHAT, FQNNGV. In nucleotides, the CDR3 is TGTGCCAGCACACAGACGGGGGTGGATACGCAGTATTTT. This sequence encodes CASTQTGVDTQYF.

This clonotype was recorded many times. J is TRBJ2-1 and V is TRBV7-3; either TRBD1 or TRBD2 may fit D (5 bases each). Germline assignment: CDR1 SGHTA and CDR2 FQGTGA. This CDR3 is 12 amino acids long. The V end was cut by 2 bases, the J end by 9 bases, with 8 bases between. This CDR3 reads CASSLYGGEQFF. The DNA of the CDR3 is TGTGCCAGCAGCTTATATGGGGGTGAGCAGTTCTTC.

This clonotype was detected many times. The rearrangement uses TRBV6-1 and TRBJ2-7; D remains ambiguous. V shed 7 bases and J shed 7 bases, with 20 bases lying between them. The CDR3 length is 14 residues. The V gene's germline CDR1 is MNHNS and CDR2 SASEGT. The CDR3 sequence is CASTSPTDAREQYF. CDR3 nucleotide sequence: TGTGCCAGCACATCCCCCACAGACGCACGGGAGCAGTACTTC.

This clonotype was picked up a small number of times. This chain joins TRBV7-3 and TRBJ2-1; possibly TRBD2 for D (5 bases). V was pared by 3 bases and J by 4 bases, with 7 bases between. From germline, CDR1 is SGHTA and CDR2 FQGTGA. There are 13 residues in the CDR3. For the CDR3, the DNA is TGTGCCAGCAGCTTGGACTTTTACAATGAGCAGTTCTTC. Protein product: CASSLDFYNEQFF.

This clonotype was detected many times. The V and J genes are TRBV19 and TRBJ1-1; the D is unclear. V was clipped by 0 bases and J by 1 base, with 3 bases between them. Looked up from germline, CDR1 is LNHDA and CDR2 is SQIVND (reference sequence). The CDR3 contains 13 residues. This CDR3 is CASSIDRNTEAFF. The CDR3 bases are TGTGCCAGTAGTATAGATCGGAACACTGAAGCTTTCTTT. Full variable domain (rest looked up from reference TRBV19 and TRBJ1-1): DGGITQSPKYLFRKEGQNVTLSCEQNLNHDAMYWYRQDPGQGLRLIYYSQIVNDFQKGDIAEGYSVSREKKESFPLTVTSAQKNPTAFYLCASSIDRNTEAFFGQGTRLTVV.

In its sample, this clonotype ranks as medium-sized. V gene TRBV2 combines with J gene TRBJ2-2; 8 bases line up with TRBD2. This CDR3 comprises 16 residues. V lost 5 bases, J lost 0 bases, and 5 bases stayed unmatched. Germline V lookup: CDR1 SNHLY, CDR2 FYNNEI. This CDR3 is CASSRTSGANTGELFF. The CDR3 region has the DNA TGTGCCAGCAGTCGCACTAGCGGAGCGAACACCGGGGAGCTGTTTTTT. Combining the CDR3 with reference TRBV2 and TRBJ2-2 gives the whole variable domain EPEVTQTPSHQVTQMGQEVILRCVPISNHLYFYWYRQILGQKVEFLVSFYNNEISEKSEIFDDQFSVERPDGSNFTLKIRSTKLEDSAMYFCASSRTSGANTGELFFGEGSRLTVL.

CDR3 DNA: TGTGCCAGCAGCTTCACAGGGTTGGGAACCGGGGAGCTGTTTTTT. This sequence encodes CASSFTGLGTGELFF. The chain combines TRBV5-6 with TRBJ2-2, with a tentative D call TRBD1 (6 bases). Trimming pared 2 bases from V and 5 bases from J, leaving 13 bases between. Germline V gene data show CDR1 as SGHDT and CDR2 as YYEEEE. CDR3 size: 15 residues.

The sample holds many counts of this clonotype. V and J are TRBV20-1 and TRBJ1-2; no definite D call. Trimming left V 6 bases short and J 6 bases short, with 17 bases between. The CDR3 covers 13 residues. Germline V gene sequence: CDR1 DFQATT, CDR2 SNEGSKA (reference sequence). CDR3 protein: CSAPRREGDGYTF. The CDR3 bases are TGCAGTGCCCCCCGGCGGGAAGGTGATGGCTACACCTTC.

Only a few counts were recorded for this clonotype. This rearrangement joins TRBV12-3 or TRBV12-4 to TRBJ1-2; D is possibly TRBD1 (5 bases). Trimming removed 6 bases from V and 4 bases from J, with 12 bases in between. The CDR3 spans 13 residues. The CDR3 DNA sequence: TGTGCCAGCAGCTCTCAGGGTGTCTATGGCTACACCTTC. The encoded protein is CASSSQGVYGYTF.

This clonotype occurred many times. The V gene is TRBV7-2, the J gene TRBJ2-3, with 8 bases aligning to TRBD2. Germline V gives CDR1 SGHTA, CDR2 FQGNSA. The CDR3 contains 13 residues. The V segment lost 7 bases and the J segment 5 bases; nucleotides outside the gene matches: 5. CDR3: CASIIAGGDTQYF. In DNA form, the CDR3 reads TGTGCCAGCATCATCGCGGGAGGAGATACGCAGTATTTT. Filled out from reference TRBV7-2 and TRBJ2-3, the complete variable domain reads GAGVSQSPSNKVTEKGKDVELRCDPISGHTALYWYRQSLGQGLEFLIYFQGNSAPDKSGLPSDRFSAERTGGSVSTLTIQRTQQEDSAVYLCASIIAGGDTQYFGPGTRLTVL.

This clonotype showed up many times. This chain connects TRBV3-1 to TRBJ2-2, with D possibly being TRBD2 (6 bases). Trimming pared 4 bases from V and 5 bases from J, leaving 8 bases between. CDR3 length: 13 residues. The V gene's germline CDR1 is LGHDT and CDR2 YNNKEL (reference sequence). The CDR3 loop is CASSPGGTGELFF. CDR3 DNA: TGTGCCAGCAGCCCTGGGGGGACCGGGGAGCTGTTTTTT.

This clonotype was counted many times. The chain combines TRBV7-9 with TRBJ2-7; 10 bases are a match to TRBD2. Germline lookup yields CDR1 SEHNR and CDR2 FQNEAQ (reference sequence). This CDR3 has 15 amino acids. The junction had 4 bases not matched to a gene; V was cut back by 5 bases and J by 0 bases. The CDR3 nucleotides read TGTGCCAGCAGCAGGCTAGCGGGGGCCTCCTACGAGCAGTACGTC. As protein: CASSRLAGASYEQYV.

This clonotype has ten or more counts. V and J are TRBV24-1 and TRBJ1-2, with 9 bases fitting TRBD1. The junction had 2 bases not matched to a gene; V was cut back by 2 bases and J by 8 bases. Germline V gene data show CDR1 as KGHDR and CDR2 as SFDVKD. The CDR3 is 13 amino acids. CDR3 coding DNA: TGTGCCACCAGTGATTCGACAGGGGGAGGCTACACCTTC. Its translation: CATSDSTGGGYTF.

This clonotype was detected only a few times. The CDR3 DNA follows: TGTGCCAGCAGTGAAATGGACAGCGAGACGGGTCAGCCCCAGCATTTT. Translating it yields CASSEMDSETGQPQHF. V and J are TRBV25-1 and TRBJ1-5; TRBD1 might be the D (6 bases). Deletions cut 2 bases from V and 6 bases from J, with 17 bases between. Germline V gives CDR1 MGHDK, CDR2 SYGVNS. The CDR3 sequence is 16 residues long.

Many counts were recorded for this clonotype. This chain joins TRBV7-2 and TRBJ2-7; no firm D call. V was trimmed by 3 bases and J by 0 bases, leaving 9 bases between them. Germline loops: CDR1 SGHTA, CDR2 FQGNSA. The CDR3 extends over 14 amino acids. Written as DNA, the CDR3 is TGTGCCAGCAGCTTCCGGATCAGCTCCTACGAGCAGTACTTC. Its protein product is CASSFRISSYEQYF. Together with reference TRBV7-2 and TRBJ2-7, the CDR3 gives the full variable domain: GAGVSQSPSNKVTEKGKDVELRCDPISGHTALYWYRQSLGQGLEFLIYFQGNSAPDKSGLPSDRFSAERTGGSVSTLTIQRTQQEDSAVYLCASSFRISSYEQYFGPGTRLTVT.

The sample holds many counts of this clonotype. The chain has TRBV6-2 or TRBV6-3 and TRBJ1-5; D is undetermined. V dropped 2 bases and J dropped 9 bases, with 23 bases sitting between them. CDR1 and CDR2 (germline): MNHEY, SVGEGT. The CDR3 totals 17 residues. CDR3 DNA sequence: TGTGCCAGCAGTTACCCTTCATGGGAGGGTCAGATTCCGCCCCAGCATTTT. It translates to CASSYPSWEGQIPPQHF.

This clonotype has a count of ten or more. This sequence joins TRBV12-3 or TRBV12-4 and TRBJ2-3; the match to TRBD2 covers 7 bases. This CDR3 has 15 amino acids. Trimming removed 3 bases from V and 2 bases from J; junction bases left unmatched: 5. CDR3 bases: TGTGCCAGCAGTTTTTACCGGGGGGACACAGATACGCAGTATTTT. It translates to CASSFYRGDTDTQYF.

The table lists this clonotype with many counts. This chain connects TRBV6-2 or TRBV6-3 to TRBJ2-5; 12 bases fit TRBD2. J gave up 5 bases and V 6 bases, and 7 bases lay outside the gene matches. CDR3 length: 15 residues. Germline V CDR1 and CDR2: MNHEY, SVGEGT. For the CDR3, the DNA is TGTGCCAGCAGCCGCCGACTAGCGGGGGTGGAGACCCAGTACTTC. This gives the protein CASSRRLAGVETQYF.

Many counts were recorded for this clonotype. The chain combines TRBV15 with TRBJ1-1; D not certain. V lost 0 bases, J lost 10 bases, and 9 bases lay in between. The CDR3 is 12 amino acids. Germline lookup yields CDR1 LNHNV and CDR2 YYDKDF (reference sequence). CDR3 sequence (DNA): TGTGCCACCAGCAGAGATGTCGAGGGAGCTTTCTTT. Its translation is CATSRDVEGAFF.

This clonotype was counted many times. DNA for the CDR3: TGTGCCAGTGGACTGAGATTAGCGGGAAGCGAGACCCAGTACTTC. Translating gives CASGLRLAGSETQYF. The V gene is TRBV19, the J gene TRBJ2-5, with TRBD2 matching 8 bases. Germline V gene sequence: CDR1 LNHDA, CDR2 SQIVND (reference sequence). J lost 5 bases, V lost 8 bases, and 13 bases had no gene match. CDR3 size: 15 residues.